The clone carrying this T cell receptor beta chain has a count of ten or more. V gave up 5 bases and J gave up 5 bases, with 15 bases separating them. The CDR3 consists of 15 residues. Germline CDR1 and CDR2: MGHDK and SYGVNS. Researchers prepared the TCRbeta library using unique molecular identifiers, the study reports. Via MiXCR, TCRdb re-called the PCR reads, giving one row per CDR3 protein. The sample holds a few hundred thousand distinct CDR3 sequences, 10% to 15% seen once. The sample originates from a study of T-cell reconstitution after alpha-beta-depleted transplantation in children. The clonotype comes from a human donor who donated a stem cell graft to a child with Fanconi anemia. The starting material was PBMCs, obtained from the stem cell graft. The V call is TRBV25-1, the J call TRBJ2-2; the D is unclear. The CDR3 nucleotides read TGTGCCAGCAGTCCCCTTGCAGGTTGGACCGGGGAGCTGTTTTTT. Translating gives CASSPLAGWTGELFF.